These 28 T cell receptor beta chains originate from one sample sequenced in a study of cytomegalovirus exposure and HLA in healthy donors. 60 Vbeta and 13 Jbeta primers were used in PCR. TCRdb's table, derived via immunoSEQ multiplex PCR, lists solely in-frame clones and lacks some. The sample includes roughly 200,000 clones, 87% of them seen just once. The sequencing input was PBMCs. The receptors stem from a man younger than 40 in good health and CMV-seronegative.

The V gene is TRBV11-2, the J gene TRBJ2-5; tentative D call: TRBD1 (6 bases). This CDR3 has 15 residues. V was trimmed by 6 bases and J by 4 bases, leaving 18 bases between them. The germline gives CDR1 SGHAT, CDR2 FQNNGV. CDR3 loop: CASSSFRGRIETQYF. CDR3 DNA: TGTGCCAGCAGTTCATTCAGGGGCAGGATAGAGACCCAGTACTTC.

The chain is built from TRBV19 and TRBJ2-7; a possible D gene is TRBD1 (5 bases). V was cut by 5 bases and J by 3 bases, with 14 bases left in between. Germline loops: CDR1 LNHDA, CDR2 SQIVND (reference sequence). This CDR3 has 14 residues. CDR3 region: CASSFRLDIYEQYF. In DNA form, the CDR3 reads TGTGCCAGTAGTTTTCGGCTGGACATCTACGAGCAGTACTTC.

This clone was counted a single time. V usage is TRBV12-5 and J usage is TRBJ2-7, with D tentatively TRBD1 (6 bases). Germline CDR1 reads LGHNT; CDR2 reads FRNRAP. V was trimmed by 7 bases and J by 4 bases, leaving 14 bases between them. This CDR3 spans 13 amino acids. This CDR3 reads CASAGDISYEQYF. The CDR3 DNA reads TGTGCTAGTGCCGGGGACATTTCATACGAGCAGTACTTC.

The chain combines TRBV6-1 with TRBJ1-1, with D unclear. The germline V and J ends were trimmed by 5 bases and 4 bases, with 8 bases remaining between them. The V gene's germline CDR1 is MNHNS and CDR2 SASEGT. CDR3 size: 12 residues. The CDR3, as DNA: TGTGCCAGCAGTTTTCGAGGCACTGAAGCTTTCTTT. Translation gives CASSFRGTEAFF.

The CDR3 DNA reads TGCGCCAGCACCTCCGGCCATAGACTAGCGGGAGTGGGCACCGGGGAGCTGTTTTTT. The encoded protein is CASTSGHRLAGVGTGELFF. This chain joins TRBV5-1 and TRBJ2-2; the match to TRBD2 covers 12 bases. V gave up 6 bases and J gave up 4 bases; unmatched junction bases: 16. The CDR3 spans 19 residues. CDR1 SGHRS and CDR2 YFSETQ come from the germline V gene.

The gene calls are TRBV7-2 and TRBJ2-7, with D hard to call. The V gene's germline CDR1 is SGHTA and CDR2 FQGNSA. Deletions cut 8 bases from V and 0 bases from J, with 14 bases between. CDR3 size: 14 residues. In nucleotides, the CDR3 is TGTGCCAGCCGTTCAATGCGTAACTCCTACGAGCAGTACTTC. Translating gives CASRSMRNSYEQYF.

This chain links TRBV14 with TRBJ2-7; tentatively, D is TRBD1 (5 bases). Trimming removed 3 bases at V and 7 bases at J, with 13 bases between. This CDR3 region has 13 residues. Germline lookup yields CDR1 SGHDN and CDR2 FVKESK. CDR3 residues: CASSHSTVTEQYF. In nucleotides, the CDR3 is TGTGCCAGCAGCCACTCGACAGTTACTGAGCAGTACTTC.

The sample holds one count of this clone. The chain is built from TRBV10-2 and TRBJ2-2, with 7 bases identical to TRBD2. Trimming took 6 bases from V and 0 from J; bases not matched to a gene: 4. The CDR3 is 15 amino acids. Germline CDR1 and CDR2: WSHSY and SAAADI. The CDR3 bases are TGCGCCAGCAGGCCCGGGGGGTCGAACACCGGGGAGCTGTTTTTT. This encodes CASRPGGSNTGELFF.

The chain uses TRBV19 and TRBJ2-3; maybe TRBD2 (5 bases). CDR3 length: 14 amino acids. Trimming cost V 4 bases and J 2 bases, with 10 bases left between them. Germline V gene lookup returns CDR1 LNHDA and CDR2 SQIVND (reference sequence). The CDR3 is CASSSAADTDTQYF. CDR3 nucleotides: TGTGCCAGTAGTAGTGCAGCGGACACAGATACGCAGTATTTT.

The chain carries TRBV5-7 and TRBJ2-1, with TRBD1 as a possible D gene (6 bases). TRBV5-7 is assigned to the ORF class and has an uncertain function. CDR3 length equals 13 residues. V lost 4 bases, J lost 9 bases, and 14 bases lay in between. The CDR3 sequence is CASSRDTGAEQFF. The CDR3 bases are TGTGCCAGCAGCCGGGACACCGGGGCTGAGCAGTTCTTC.

V and J are TRBV18 and TRBJ1-5; 8 bases are a match to TRBD1. Germline V gene lookup returns CDR1 KGHSH and CDR2 LQKENI. The V segment lost 2 bases and the J segment 7 bases; nucleotides outside the gene matches: 4. This CDR3 comprises 14 residues. The CDR3 loop reads CASSPEQGEQPQHF. CDR3 DNA sequence: TGTGCCAGCTCACCAGAACAGGGGGAACAGCCCCAGCATTTT.

The chain recombines TRBV2 with TRBJ2-7; the D is unclear. From germline, CDR1 is SNHLY and CDR2 FYNNEI. V lost 7 bases and J 2 bases, leaving 3 bases between the germline ends. The CDR3 runs to 10 residues. As DNA, the CDR3 is TGTGCCAGCAAGCCCTACGAGCAGTACTTC. This sequence encodes CASKPYEQYF. Full variable domain (outside the CDR3, taken from reference TRBV2 and TRBJ2-7): EPEVTQTPSHQVTQMGQEVILRCVPISNHLYFYWYRQILGQKVEFLVSFYNNEISEKSEIFDDQFSVERPDGSNFTLKIRSTKLEDSAMYFCASKPYEQYFGPGTRLTVT.

Only one count was recorded for this clone. This chain joins TRBV2 and TRBJ1-1; D call uncertain. Germline assignment: CDR1 SNHLY and CDR2 FYNNEI. The V end was cut by 5 bases, the J end by 3 bases, with 13 bases between. The CDR3 extends over 14 amino acids. CDR3 coding DNA: TGTGCCAGCAGTTTGGAGGGTGGTGACACTGAAGCTTTCTTT. Translating it yields CASSLEGGDTEAFF.

For the CDR3, the DNA is TGTGCCAGCTCACCTGGAACAGGGGGCCGCGACGAGCAGTACTTC. It is translated as CASSPGTGGRDEQYF. V and J are TRBV18 and TRBJ2-7, with TRBD1 identical over 9 bases. V was clipped by 3 bases and J by 5 bases; unmatched bases: 8. The CDR3 totals 15 residues. The germline V gene encodes CDR1 KGHSH and CDR2 LQKENI.

The chain couples TRBV6-5 to TRBJ2-7; D remains ambiguous. The CDR3 is 14 residues long. V was trimmed by 0 bases and J by 3 bases, leaving 9 bases between them. The V gene's germline CDR1 is MNHEY and CDR2 SVGAGI. The CDR3: CASSYSKSGYEQYF. CDR3 nucleotides: TGTGCCAGCAGTTACTCGAAGTCGGGCTACGAGCAGTACTTC.

This chain links TRBV19 with TRBJ2-7; D perhaps matches TRBD1 (5 bases). This CDR3 comprises 15 residues. Germline-derived CDR1 and CDR2 are LNHDA and SQIVND (reference sequence). The V and J ends lost 4 bases and 0 bases respectively, with 13 bases between them. CDR3 residues: CASSTREVFSYEQYF. CDR3 in DNA: TGTGCCAGTAGTACCAGGGAAGTCTTCTCCTACGAGCAGTACTTC.

The CDR3 sequence is CASRELAGEQETQYF. The DNA of the CDR3 is TGTGCCAGCAGGGAACTAGCGGGAGAGCAAGAGACCCAGTACTTC. This sequence joins TRBV6-5 and TRBJ2-5; 11 bases are a match to TRBD2. The CDR3 is 15 amino acids. CDR1 MNHEY and CDR2 SVGAGI come from the germline V gene. V shed 6 bases and J 2 bases; nucleotides not matched to a gene: 5.

The chain employs TRBV7-2 and TRBJ1-5, with D possibly being TRBD1 (5 bases). V was cut by 6 bases and J by 6 bases, with 15 bases left in between. The length of the CDR3 is 14 residues. Germline V gene data show CDR1 as SGHTA and CDR2 as FQGNSA. CDR3 DNA sequence: TGTGCCAGCAGTCCGGGACTGGTCTTTCAGCCCCAGCATTTT. Translated: CASSPGLVFQPQHF. The full variable domain, rest sourced from reference TRBV7-2 and TRBJ1-5, is GAGVSQSPSNKVTEKGKDVELRCDPISGHTALYWYRQSLGQGLEFLIYFQGNSAPDKSGLPSDRFSAERTGGSVSTLTIQRTQQEDSAVYLCASSPGLVFQPQHFGDGTRLSIL.

The rearrangement joins TRBV18 to TRBJ2-3; TRBD1 matches at 10 bases. Germline V CDR1 and CDR2: KGHSH, LQKENI. Trimming took 3 bases from V and 0 from J; bases not matched to a gene: 9. CDR3 size: 18 residues. The CDR3 DNA is TGTGCCAGCTCACCTACCTGGACAGGGGGTATCAGCACAGATACGCAGTATTTT. Translating it yields CASSPTWTGGISTDTQYF.

V is TRBV12-5 and J is TRBJ2-1; D is ambiguous. The CDR3 contains 12 residues. Germline lookup yields CDR1 LGHNT and CDR2 FRNRAP. Trimming left V 1 base short and J 9 bases short, with 7 bases between. Written as DNA, the CDR3 is TGTGCTAGTGGTTTGGGTTATAGTGAGCAGTTCTTC. It translates to CASGLGYSEQFF. The whole variable domain, remainder taken from reference TRBV12-5 and TRBJ2-1, is DARVTQTPRHKVTEMGQEVTMRCQPILGHNTVFWYRQTMMQGLELLAYFRNRAPLDDSGMPKDRFSAEMPDATLATLKIQPSEPRDSAVYFCASGLGYSEQFFGPGTRLTVL.

With regard to this clone: An end of the junction differs from the germline gene, which may be a read error. The chain joins TRBV7-9 to TRBJ2-7; no reliable D call. The CDR3 covers 15 residues. The germline V gene has CDR1 SEHNR and CDR2 FQNEAQ (reference sequence). In DNA, the CDR3 is TGTTCCAGCAGTTCCCCCAGGTACATGGGCTACGAGCAGTACTTC. This codes for CSSSSPRYMGYEQYF.

This chain connects TRBV28 to TRBJ1-2; tentatively, D is TRBD1 (5 bases). V was trimmed by 1 base and J by 7 bases, leaving 13 bases between them. This CDR3 has 14 amino acids. CDR1 is MDHEN, CDR2 SYDVKM, per germline. This CDR3 is CASSLLGGGLGYTF. DNA for the CDR3: TGTGCCAGCAGTTTATTGGGGGGGGGACTTGGCTACACCTTC.

This clone has a handful of counts. This rearrangement joins TRBV19 to TRBJ2-7, with 8 bases that match TRBD1. Unmatched junction bases numbered 11, after V lost 5 bases and J lost 5 bases. CDR3 length equals 15 residues. Germline CDR1 reads LNHDA; CDR2 reads SQIVND (reference sequence). The CDR3: CASSLRRQGPHEQYF. The CDR3 DNA follows: TGTGCCAGTAGTCTTCGTAGACAGGGGCCGCACGAGCAGTACTTC.

This clone showed up just a few times. This chain uses TRBV6-4 with TRBJ2-2, with D possibly being TRBD2 (6 bases). The V end lost 2 bases, the J end lost 2 bases, and 6 bases lay between the germline ends. The CDR3 has 14 amino acids. Germline CDR1 and CDR2: MRHNA and SNTAGT. The CDR3 sequence is CASSDGTNTGELFF. The CDR3 DNA sequence: TGTGCCAGCAGTGACGGGACTAACACCGGGGAGCTGTTTTTT.

This sequence joins TRBV5-1 and TRBJ2-7; a possible D gene is TRBD2 (5 bases). The CDR3 is 13 amino acids. CDR1 is SGHRS, CDR2 YFSETQ, per germline. With 3 bases removed from V and 1 base from J, the gap between germline ends came to 8 bases. The CDR3 DNA sequence: TGCGCCAGCAGCTCGGGGAATTCCTACGAGCAGTACTTC. This codes for CASSSGNSYEQYF.

The chain has TRBV4-1 and TRBJ1-5, with D possibly matching TRBD1 (5 bases). Germline V gene sequence: CDR1 MGHRA, CDR2 YSYEKL. Trimming left V 0 bases short and J 4 bases short, with 7 bases between. This CDR3 has 14 residues. The CDR3, as DNA: TGCGCCAGCAGCCAAGATGCAGGGAATCAGCCCCAGCATTTT. It translates to CASSQDAGNQPQHF.

V is TRBV2 and J is TRBJ2-1, with a weak D call TRBD1 (6 bases). The germline CDR1 and CDR2 sequences are SNHLY and FYNNEI. V shed 5 bases and J shed 8 bases, with 22 bases lying between them. The CDR3 is made up of 16 amino acids. CDR3 in amino acids: CASSTRTDQMHDEQFF. CDR3 sequence (DNA): TGTGCCAGCAGTACCCGGACAGACCAAATGCACGATGAGCAGTTCTTC.

This clone was detected only a few times. The CDR3 nucleotides read TGTGCCAGCAGCCTCGACAGTCTCGAGCTGTTTTTT. Translation: CASSLDSLELFF. The chain recombines TRBV9 with TRBJ2-2, with TRBD1 as a possible D gene (5 bases). The ends were cut back, 4 bases at V and 11 bases at J, with 12 bases in the middle. Germline values: CDR1 SGDLS, CDR2 YYNGEE. The CDR3 consists of 12 residues.